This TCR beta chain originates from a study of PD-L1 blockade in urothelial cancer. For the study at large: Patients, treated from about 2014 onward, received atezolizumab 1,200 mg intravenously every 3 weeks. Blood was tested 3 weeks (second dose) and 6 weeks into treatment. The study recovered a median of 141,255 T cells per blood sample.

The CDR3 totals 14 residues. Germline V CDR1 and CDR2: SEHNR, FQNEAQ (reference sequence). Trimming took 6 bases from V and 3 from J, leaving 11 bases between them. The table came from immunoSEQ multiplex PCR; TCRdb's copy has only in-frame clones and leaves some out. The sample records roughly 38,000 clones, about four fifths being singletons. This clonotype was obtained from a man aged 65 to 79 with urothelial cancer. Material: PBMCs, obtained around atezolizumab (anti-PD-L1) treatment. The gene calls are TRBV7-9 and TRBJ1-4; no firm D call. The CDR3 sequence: CASSLSGSNEKLFF. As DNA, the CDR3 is TGTGCCAGCAGTCTCTCAGGTTCTAATGAAAAACTGTTTTTT.